The 4 T cell receptor beta chains given below trace back to one sample, sequenced in a study of blood T cell repertoires in COVID-19. Using immunoSEQ multiplex PCR, the repertoire was profiled, and TCRdb retains in-frame clones only, with some absent. The sample includes 250,000 to 350,000 clones, about 91% of them seen just once. The specimen sequenced was peripheral blood. Receptors were obtained from a woman in her fifties or sixties with acute or convalescent COVID-19.

The rearrangement joins TRBV6-5 to TRBJ2-7; 8 bases match TRBD1. V lost 6 bases and J lost 7; bases outside the gene matches: 8. This CDR3 has 13 amino acids. Per the germline V gene, CDR1 is MNHEY and CDR2 is SVGAGI. The CDR3 loop is CASRRQGMIEQYF. The CDR3 nucleotides read TGTGCCAGCAGGAGACAGGGGATGATTGAGCAGTACTTC.

This chain connects TRBV27 to TRBJ1-4; TRBD1 is a possible D gene (5 bases). Trimming took off 8 bases at V and 1 base at J, with 14 bases between the two ends. This CDR3 region has 15 residues. The germline CDR1 and CDR2 sequences are MNHEY and SMNVEV (reference sequence). The CDR3 sequence: CASGYQGQTNEKLFF. As DNA, the CDR3 is TGTGCCAGCGGGTACCAGGGTCAAACTAATGAAAAACTGTTTTTT.

This sequence joins TRBV5-4 and TRBJ1-1, with D possibly matching TRBD1 (6 bases). Trimming pared 0 bases from V and 5 bases from J, leaving 14 bases between. CDR3 size: 15 residues. Germline lookup yields CDR1 SGHNT and CDR2 YYREEE (reference sequence). CDR3 in amino acids: CASSLGAGAGTEAFF. In DNA, the CDR3 is TGTGCCAGCAGCTTGGGGGCGGGGGCTGGTACTGAAGCTTTCTTT. Variable domain in full (rest from reference TRBV5-4 and TRBJ1-1): ETGVTQSPTHLIKTRGQQVTLRCSSQSGHNTVSWYQQALGQGPQFIFQYYREEENGRGNFPPRFSGLQFPNYSSELNVNALELDDSALYLCASSLGAGAGTEAFFGQGTRLTVV.

The chain couples TRBV2 to TRBJ1-2; D might be TRBD1 (5 bases). The CDR3 spans 13 residues. The ends were cut back, 3 bases at V and 8 bases at J, with 13 bases in the middle. CDR1 is SNHLY, CDR2 FYNNEI, per germline. The CDR3 reads CASSDEGVGGYTF. The CDR3 DNA reads as TGTGCCAGCAGTGATGAAGGGGTTGGCGGCTACACCTTC.